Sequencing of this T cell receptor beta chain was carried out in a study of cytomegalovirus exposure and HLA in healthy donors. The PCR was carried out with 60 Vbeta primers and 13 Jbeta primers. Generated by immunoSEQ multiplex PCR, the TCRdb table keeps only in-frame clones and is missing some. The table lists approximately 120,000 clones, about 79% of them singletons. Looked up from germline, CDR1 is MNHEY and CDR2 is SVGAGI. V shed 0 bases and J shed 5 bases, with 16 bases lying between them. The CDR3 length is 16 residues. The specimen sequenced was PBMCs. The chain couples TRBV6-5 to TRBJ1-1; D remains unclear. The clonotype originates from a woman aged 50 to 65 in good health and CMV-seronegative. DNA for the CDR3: TGTGCCAGCAGTTACTCGCGACTCGTCCCGGAAACTGAAGCTTTCTTT. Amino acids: CASSYSRLVPETEAFF.